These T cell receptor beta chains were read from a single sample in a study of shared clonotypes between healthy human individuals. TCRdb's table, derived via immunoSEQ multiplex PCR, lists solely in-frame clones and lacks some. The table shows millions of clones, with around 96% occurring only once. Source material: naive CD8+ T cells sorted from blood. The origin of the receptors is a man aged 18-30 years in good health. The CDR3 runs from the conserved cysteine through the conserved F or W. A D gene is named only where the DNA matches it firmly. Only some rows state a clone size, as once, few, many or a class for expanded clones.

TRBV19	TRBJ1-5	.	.	TGTGCCAGTAGTATTTATTGGGGGGATCAGCCCCAGCATTTT	CASSIYWGDQPQHF
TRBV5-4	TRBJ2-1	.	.	TGTGCCAGCAGCCCCGGGACGGGAGAACGCTACAATGAGCAGTTCTTC	CASSPGTGERYNEQFF
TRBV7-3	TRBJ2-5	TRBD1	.	TGTGCCAGCAGCCATACAGGGGGTTCTCAAGAGACCCAGTACTTC	CASSHTGGSQETQYF
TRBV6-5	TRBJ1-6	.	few	TGTGCCAGCACCGACCCGGGGGCACCCCTCCACTTT	CASTDPGAPLHF
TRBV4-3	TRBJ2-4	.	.	TGCGCCAGCAGCCAAGAGGGCGGGGAAAACATTCAGTACTTC	CASSQEGGENIQYF
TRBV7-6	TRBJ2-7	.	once	TGTGCCAGCAGCTTAGGGACCACAGGGTACGAGCAGTACTTC	CASSLGTTGYEQYF
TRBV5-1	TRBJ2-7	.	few	TGCGCCAGCAGCTTGGTCGGAGGGTACGAGCAGTACTTC	CASSLVGGYEQYF
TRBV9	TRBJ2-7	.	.	TGTGCCAGCAACGAGGAGGGTGGTGAGTACGAGCAGTACTTC	CASNEEGGEYEQYF
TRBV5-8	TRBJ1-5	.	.	TGTGCCAGCAGCTTGGGGAGCTTTAGCAATCAGCCCCAGCATTTT	CASSLGSFSNQPQHF
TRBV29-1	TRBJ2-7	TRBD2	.	TGCAGCGTTGGTGGGGGAGGGTACGAGCAGTACTTC	CSVGGGGYEQYF
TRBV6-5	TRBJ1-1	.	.	TGTGCCAGCAGTTACTCGGGGGAAGGGAAAAACACTGAAGCTTTCTTT	CASSYSGEGKNTEAFF
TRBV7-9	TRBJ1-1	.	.	TGTGCCAGCAGCTTAGATGAGGAAACTGAAGCTTTCTTT	CASSLDEETEAFF
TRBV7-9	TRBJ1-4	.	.	TGTGCCGGCACCCCCAAAATCCCATCTGCGGATAATGAAAAACTGTTTTTT	CAGTPKIPSADNEKLFF
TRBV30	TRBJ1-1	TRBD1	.	TGTGCCTGGACGCAGGGGGCCGAAGCTTTCTTT	CAWTQGAEAFF